This TCR beta chain was sequenced in a study of T-cell memory formation after mild COVID-19 (dated by TCRdb to 2020 to 2023). Notes on the research overall: TCR sequence clusters from the two donors were largely donor specific. In two donors, T-cell clones that expanded and contracted after mild COVID-19 were tracked by sequencing TCRalpha and TCRbeta repertoires over time. Two young, previously healthy adult volunteers, one female and one male, were included in the cohort. Study-wide conclusions, independent of this receptor: The second-wave clones that peaked on day 37 were not confirmed to be SARS-CoV-2 specific. Contracting CD4+ clones turned up mainly in the CM and EM memory subsets, whereas EMRA was where CD8+ clones were enriched. From day 15 to 85, contracting clones showed balanced CD4/CD8 phenotypes, whereas a second wave of clones that expanded from day 15 to 37 leaned towards CD4+. Some responding clones were found in pre-infection memory, which suggests that pre-existing cross-reactive memory T cells took part in the SARS-CoV-2 response. The study covered only two mild cases, and larger cohorts including severe cases with pre-infection samples were considered necessary.

Ficoll-Paque density gradient centrifugation was used to isolate PBMCs. TCRdb names Illumina NovaSeq 6000 as the instrument used. cDNA libraries for TCRalpha and TCRbeta were prepared by 5'RACE using constant-segment primers, with sample barcodes and unique molecular identifiers added. RNA was extracted from every sample with Trizol reagent. Amplification of the libraries took two PCR steps, and the second step added a second sample barcode plus Illumina TruSeq adapters. The libraries were sequenced on an Illumina NovaSeq using 2 x 150 bp paired-end reads. The study's own analysis went as follows. With migec v1.2.7, reads were demultiplexed and then collapsed into UMI-guided consensus sequences. With mixcr v2.1.11, UMI consensuses were aligned to TRA and TRB V and J templates and assembled into clonotypes. A clonotype was counted as expanded or contracted only if both edgeR and NoisET called the change significant, with noise models trained on biological replicates. edgeR calls used a false discovery rate-adjusted p below 0.01 and a log2 fold-change threshold of 1. As an exploratory analysis of dynamics, max-normalized trajectories of the 1000 most abundant clonotypes were examined by PCA with hierarchical clustering. Each responding clone was given a CD4 or CD8 phenotype based on the CD4+ and CD8+ repertoires, which had been sequenced separately. TCRdb redid the processing of the public reads, applying fastp at Q25 and MiXCR, and retained in-frame beta chains. Every CDR3 protein is listed once, alongside the most common genes and DNA of its rows. The V and J calls reflect TCRdb's pipeline rather than the authors' work. Present in this sample are approximately 210,000 distinct CDR3 sequences, 10% of which were seen just once. The ten top clones hold around 3.3% of the sample.

The sample holds a few counts of this clonotype. Its antigen is still unknown. No much larger clone exists at a distance of one base, and base qualities are not known. The CDR1 and CDR2 encoded by the germline V gene are MNHEY and SVGEGT. Reading from cysteine to phenylalanine, the CDR3 counts 15 amino acids. Of all the DNA, just the CDR3 is kept, 45 bases in frame from base 1. The junction carries 21 bases between V and J, which are trimmed by 10 bases and 3 bases respectively. The source material was PBMCs or a T cell subset sorted from them (not recorded which). The sequence derives from a man aged 18 to 30 who had mild COVID-19 (a few samples of this study predate the infection). The sample titles of this study are shuffled in the database, so cell type and time point are left out; the donor was told from shared clones. The rearrangement joined TRBV6-2 or TRBV6-3 to TRBJ1-1, with TRBD1 perhaps the D gene, on 6 matching bases. The CDR3: CATRPGGSKDTEAFF. The DNA sequence is given as TGTGCCACCCGCCCCGGGGGCAGTAAGGACACTGAAGCTTTCTTT.